This T cell receptor (beta chain) comes out of a study of T cell responses to AZD1222 COVID-19 vaccine. Study results and caveats: The study sampled repertoires only after the peak T cell response. Clonal diversity was possibly underestimated, and the donors were mostly white British, with more females. The reported proportion of spike-specific TCRs targeting unmutated variant regions was nearly half.

On this clone: Its target is unknown.

Generated by immunoSEQ multiplex PCR, the TCRdb table keeps only in-frame clones and is missing some. Among some 53,000 clones listed, 87% were seen once. Germline V gene lookup returns CDR1 SGDLS and CDR2 YYNGEE. Trimming removed 2 bases from V and 2 bases from J, with 13 bases in between. This CDR3 has 15 amino acids. The sequence derives from an adult who received the AZD1222 COVID-19 vaccine. This specimen consisted of peripheral blood, obtained 28 days after the second AZD1222 dose. The chain combines TRBV9 with TRBJ2-5; a possible D gene is TRBD1 (6 bases). The CDR3 spells CASSVGGQYQETQYF. CDR3 DNA sequence: TGTGCCAGCAGCGTCGGCGGACAGTATCAAGAGACCCAGTACTTC. The full variable domain, completed using reference TRBV9 and TRBJ2-5, is DSGVTQTPKHLITATGQRVTLRCSPRSGDLSVYWYQQSLDQGLQFLIQYYNGEERAKGNILERFSAQQFPDLHSELNLSSLELGDSALYFCASSVGGQYQETQYFGPGTRLLVL.